The T cell receptor (beta chain) under discussion was sequenced for a study of low-dose radiotherapy and immunotherapy resistance in tumors. Across the study: Cohort 1 was given 0.5 Gy fractions every 2 weeks, 6.5 Gy in total.

This clonotype was detected ten times or more. Time point in this sample: before trial treatment. Patients who could take part had advanced solid tumors with no tumor-infiltrating lymphocytes. CDR3 length: 14 amino acids. Germline CDR1 is LGHNA and CDR2 is YNFKEQ. The V and J ends lost 0 bases and 5 bases respectively, with 9 bases between them. Primers used for first-strand cDNA, a TRAV- and TRBV-specific set, covered both alpha and beta chains. For amplifying TCRs, the PCR ran for about 20 cycles with Phusion, which was used together with a constant-region primer and the adapter on the V primers. The authors amplified isolated mRNA by in vitro transcription. One entry per CDR3 protein, called by TCRdb with MiXCR from the reads. The sample gives almost 40,000 distinct CDR3 sequences, roughly 28% of which show up once; roughly 3.5% is in the top ten.

The starting material was PBMCs, obtained before treatment. The chain is built from TRBV4-2 and TRBJ2-3; no reliable D call. This sequence originates from a male donor with gallbladder cancer. CDR3 protein: CASSQEDSRDTQYF. The CDR3 DNA is TGTGCCAGCAGCCAAGAAGATTCCAGAGATACGCAGTATTTT.